This T cell receptor (beta chain) was recorded in a study of shared clonotypes between healthy human individuals. Study outcomes and limitations: Non-shared clonotypes showed lower generation probabilities than clonotypes common to all four donors.

Germline V gene sequence: CDR1 SGHNT, CDR2 YENEEA. The CDR3 has 15 amino acids. Germline trimming cut 5 bases from V and 3 bases from J; bases unmatched to any gene: 7. Researchers partitioned CD4+ cells into CD45RA+ naive and CD45RA-negative memory subsets. For this clone: Its antigen remains unknown.

Only in-frame clones appear in the TCRdb table, and some are missing; sequencing was by immunoSEQ multiplex PCR. This table has millions of clones, roughly 94% appearing once. The V call is TRBV11-3, the J call TRBJ2-7; 10 bases line up with TRBD1. The sequence came from a man younger than 35 in good health. Sequenced input: naive CD4+ T cells sorted from blood. Subset given: CD45RA+ positively selected. The CDR3 coding sequence is TGTGCCAGCAGCCCGCAGGGGACAGGGGACTACGAGCAGTACTTC. Translating it yields CASSPQGTGDYEQYF.